This entry lists 14 T cell receptor beta chains sequenced from one sample in a study of blood T cell repertoires in COVID-19 (TCRdb year 2020). Libraries came from the immunoSEQ multiplex PCR assay. This is the immuneACCESS table as TCRdb keeps it, with only in-frame sequences that have V and J called. A part of the clones is gone; compared with another copy, unresolved V genes explain less than half, and the rest is unexplained. The sample records 95,000 to 110,000 clones, approximately 89% of which are singletons. The ten largest clonotypes hold 17% of the sample. Sequenced sample: peripheral blood. The origin of the receptors is a woman older than 75 in a cohort sampled during active COVID-19.

The chain carries TRBV3-1 (or the pseudogene TRBV3-2) and TRBJ1-4; D remains ambiguous. V lost 4 bases to trimming and J lost 3 bases, with 12 bases between them. Germline V gene lookup returns CDR1 LGHDT and CDR2 YNNKEL (reference sequence). The CDR3 sequence is 15 residues long. The CDR3 protein is CASSRPGVANEKLFF. CDR3 DNA sequence: TGTGCCAGCAGCCGTCCAGGCGTGGCTAATGAAAAACTGTTTTTT.

The DNA for the CDR3 is TGTGCCAGCAGCCTACCCCACGAGGAGACCCAGTACTTC. This gives the protein CASSLPHEETQYF. The J gene is TRBJ2-5, the V gene TRBV6-6; D remains unclear. Trimming shortened V by 6 bases and J by 5 bases, and 13 bases separated the two germline ends. Germline-derived CDR1 and CDR2 are MNHNY and SVGAGI (reference sequence). The CDR3 length is 13 residues.

The chain links TRBV10-2 to TRBJ1-2, with D possibly TRBD1 on 6 matching bases. The V gene's germline CDR1 is WSHSY and CDR2 SAAADI. The length of the CDR3 is 16 residues. Trimming pared 9 bases from V and 3 bases from J, leaving 23 bases between. The CDR3 DNA sequence: TGCGCCAGAACCCACGGGGGGGGCGAGATGGACTATGGCTACACCTTC. It yields the protein CARTHGGGEMDYGYTF.

The rearrangement uses TRBV2 and TRBJ2-1, with TRBD2 matching over 12 bases. The CDR3 is 16 amino acids. CDR1 SNHLY and CDR2 FYNNEI come from the germline V gene. V lost 4 bases and J lost 7; bases outside the gene matches: 8. Here the CDR3 DNA reads TGTGCCAGCAGTGGCCTAGCGGGAGGGTGGGGTAATGAGCAGTTCTTC. Amino acids: CASSGLAGGWGNEQFF.

The chain employs TRBV10-2 and TRBJ2-1, with 7 bases aligning to TRBD1. V was clipped by 7 bases and J by 1 base; unmatched bases: 7. The CDR3 has 15 amino acids. CDR1 is WSHSY and CDR2 is SAAADI in the germline V gene. This chain's CDR3 is CASTPGGVSYNEQFF. The CDR3 DNA reads TGCGCCAGCACACCAGGGGGAGTATCCTACAATGAGCAGTTCTTC.

This chain links TRBV6-2 or TRBV6-3 with TRBJ2-3, with D uncertain. The germline V gene encodes CDR1 MNHEY and CDR2 SVGEGT. This CDR3 spans 16 amino acids. V was trimmed by 0 bases and J by 4 bases, leaving 14 bases between them. The CDR3, as DNA: TGTGCCAGCAGTTACTCCCTCGACAAGCCCCCAGATACGCAGTATTTT. Amino acid sequence: CASSYSLDKPPDTQYF.

This sequence joins TRBV3-1 (or the pseudogene TRBV3-2) and TRBJ1-1; TRBD1 is a possible D gene (6 bases). With 10 bases removed from V and 0 bases from J, the gap between germline ends came to 12 bases. Germline V gene data show CDR1 as LGHDT and CDR2 as YNNKEL (reference sequence). The CDR3 spans 13 residues. CDR3 DNA sequence: TGTGCCATAAAGGGGGTTCTGAACACTGAAGCTTTCTTT. The encoded protein is CAIKGVLNTEAFF.

The chain links TRBV27 to TRBJ2-3; 7 nucleotides agree with TRBD1. The CDR3 runs to 14 residues. The V and J ends lost 6 bases and 4 bases, in that order; junction bases with no gene match: 7. In germline, CDR1 is MNHEY, CDR2 SMNVEV (reference sequence). The CDR3 loop reads CASRQGRLSDTQYF. The CDR3 DNA follows: TGTGCCAGCAGACAGGGGCGACTGTCAGATACGCAGTATTTT.

The chain is built from TRBV4-2 and TRBJ1-4; TRBD1 is a possible D gene (5 bases). Trimming stripped 0 bases from V and 2 bases from J, with 10 bases between. The V gene's germline CDR1 is LGHNA and CDR2 YNFKEQ. The CDR3 runs to 16 residues. CDR3 sequence: CASSQDRAGTNEKLFF. CDR3 in DNA: TGTGCCAGCAGCCAAGACCGGGCAGGGACTAATGAAAAACTGTTTTTT.

This clone has only a few counts. The V gene is TRBV20-1, the J gene TRBJ1-1, with D unclear. This CDR3 is built from 11 residues. V lost 4 bases to trimming and J lost 6 bases, with 9 bases between them. Germline-derived CDR1 and CDR2 are DFQATT and SNEGSKA (reference sequence). CDR3: CSAKRASEAFF. DNA of the CDR3: TGCAGTGCTAAGAGGGCGTCTGAAGCTTTCTTT.

The gene calls are TRBV19 and TRBJ2-5; D is unresolved. The CDR3 sequence is 15 residues long. Trimming took off 7 bases at V and 0 bases at J, with 15 bases between the two ends. CDR1 is LNHDA and CDR2 is SQIVND in the germline V gene (reference sequence). CDR3 region: CASKPANLYQETQYF. In nucleotides, the CDR3 is TGTGCCAGTAAACCTGCGAATTTGTACCAAGAGACCCAGTACTTC.

The chain is built from TRBV5-6 and TRBJ1-4; D is undetermined. CDR3 length: 13 residues. The V gene lost 3 bases and the J gene lost 8 bases, with 11 bases spanning the gap. Germline CDR1 is SGHDT and CDR2 is YYEEEE. CDR3 protein: CASSSRENEKLFF. In DNA form, the CDR3 reads TGTGCCAGCAGCTCGAGAGAGAACGAAAAACTGTTTTTT.

The gene calls are TRBV5-1 and TRBJ1-1; a possible D gene is TRBD1 (5 bases). Trimming left V 4 bases short and J 11 bases short, with 15 bases between. The germline CDR1 and CDR2 sequences are SGHRS and YFSETQ. The CDR3 totals 12 residues. The DNA for the CDR3 is TGCGCCAGCAGCCCCGATGGGGGGTACGCTTTCTTT. This codes for CASSPDGGYAFF.

The chain combines TRBV7-9 with TRBJ1-6; possibly TRBD1 for D (5 bases). Germline V gene data show CDR1 as SEHNR and CDR2 as FQNEAQ (reference sequence). The CDR3 sequence is 14 residues long. Deletions cut 5 bases from V and 8 bases from J, with 13 bases between. CDR3 bases: TGTGCCAGCAGCCTTGACAGCTTCTATTCACCCCTCCACTTT. Its protein product is CASSLDSFYSPLHF.